This T cell receptor beta chain was retrieved from a study of T cell responses to AZD1222 COVID-19 vaccine. Study-level points and caveats: Within unmutated variant regions lay the reported targets of nearly half of spike-specific TCRs. Samples come after the peak T cell response, not at day 14.

This CDR3 contains 15 residues. Germline V CDR1 and CDR2: SEHNR, FQNEAQ (reference sequence). Deletions cut 5 bases from V and 2 bases from J, with 14 bases between. About this clone itself: Its specificity is unknown.

This table comes from immunoSEQ multiplex PCR, and its TCRdb copy is limited to in-frame clones, with some not included. The top ten hold under 2% of the sample, which has about 120,000 clones, more than 70% seen once. The clonotype was recovered from an adult in good health. V usage is TRBV7-9 and J usage is TRBJ2-3; D is undetermined. This specimen was peripheral blood, taken on day 0 of AZD1222 vaccination. Here the CDR3 DNA reads TGTGCCAGCAGCCCCGGGCCGCTTTACACAGATACGCAGTATTTT. As protein: CASSPGPLYTDTQYF.